A single sample gave rise to the 14 T cell receptor beta chains below, sequenced in a study of T cell responses to AZD1222 COVID-19 vaccine. The method was immunoSEQ multiplex PCR; TCRdb's version includes in-frame clones alone and lacks a portion of them. The data hold some 150,000 clones, with about 92% observed a single time. Sequenced here: peripheral blood, sampled on day 0 of AZD1222 vaccination. Source of these receptors: an adult in good health.

In nucleotides, the CDR3 is TGTGCCTGGGCGACAGATTTGAACACTGAAGCTTTCTTT. Its translation is CAWATDLNTEAFF. The chain employs TRBV30 and TRBJ1-1, with D possibly matching TRBD1 (5 bases). Germline loops: CDR1 GTSNPN, CDR2 SVGIG (reference sequence). Trimming removed 5 bases from V and 0 bases from J, with 10 bases in between. The CDR3 is made up of 13 amino acids. Full variable domain (rest looked up from reference TRBV30 and TRBJ1-1): SQTIHQWPATLVQPVGSPLSLECTVEGTSNPNLYWYRQAAGRGLQLLFYSVGIGQISSEVPQNLSASRPQDRQFILSSKKLLLSDSGFYLCAWATDLNTEAFFGQGTRLTVV.

The chain combines TRBV6-1 with TRBJ2-5; no clear D gene. V was cut by 2 bases and J by 3 bases, with 16 bases left in between. Germline-derived CDR1 and CDR2 are MNHNS and SASEGT. The CDR3 totals 16 residues. As DNA, the CDR3 is TGTGCCAGCAGTGAACGTATTACGATTGGGGAAGAGACCCAGTACTTC. The encoded protein is CASSERITIGEETQYF.

This clone occurred a few times. The chain recombines TRBV19 with TRBJ1-1; D is possibly TRBD1 (6 bases). Trimming took 2 bases from V and 8 from J, leaving 15 bases between them. The CDR3 spans 14 residues. Germline CDR1 is LNHDA and CDR2 is SQIVND (reference sequence). The CDR3 DNA follows: TGTGCCAGTAGTATACCAGGGGACGCGGGGGAAGCTTTCTTT. As protein: CASSIPGDAGEAFF.

The chain joins TRBV7-3 to TRBJ2-1; 8 bases line up with TRBD2. The CDR3 extends over 16 amino acids. Germline loops: CDR1 SGHTA, CDR2 FQGTGA. V lost 2 bases, J lost 3 bases, and 6 bases stayed unmatched. CDR3 nucleotides: TGTGCCAGCAGCTTAGAGTGGACTAGCAACTACAATGAGCAGTTCTTC. Its translation: CASSLEWTSNYNEQFF.

V gene TRBV5-1 combines with J gene TRBJ1-2; D gene ambiguous. Trimming cost V 1 base and J 6 bases, with 10 bases left between them. There are 13 residues in the CDR3. Germline V gene data show CDR1 as SGHRS and CDR2 as YFSETQ. The CDR3 here is CASSLYSGDGYTF. Written as DNA, the CDR3 is TGCGCCAGCAGCTTGTATTCCGGGGATGGCTACACCTTC.

The V and J genes are TRBV9 and TRBJ2-1, with TRBD2 identical over 8 bases. V shed 3 bases and J 8 bases; nucleotides not matched to a gene: 13. CDR1 is SGDLS, CDR2 YYNGEE, per germline. This CDR3 is 16 amino acids long. In DNA, the CDR3 is TGTGCCAGCAGCGCCCGTAGCGGGAACATTGTCGATGAGCAGTTCTTC. Its protein product is CASSARSGNIVDEQFF.

The V call is TRBV25-1, the J call TRBJ1-2; the match to TRBD1 covers 8 bases. Germline V gives CDR1 MGHDK, CDR2 SYGVNS. V was pared by 4 bases and J by 5 bases, with 3 bases of the junction left unmatched. This CDR3 spans 13 amino acids. In DNA, the CDR3 is TGTGCCAGCAGTGCGACAGGGGCTTATGGCTACACCTTC. Its protein product is CASSATGAYGYTF.

The table lists this clone with a few counts. This chain links TRBV3-1 (or the pseudogene TRBV3-2) with TRBJ1-1; 8 nucleotides match TRBD1. The V segment lost 4 bases and the J segment 4 bases; nucleotides outside the gene matches: 5. In germline, CDR1 is LGHDT, CDR2 YNNKEL (reference sequence). The CDR3 is 14 residues long. The CDR3 DNA follows: TGTGCCAGCAGCCGAATAACAGGGGGCACTGAAGCTTTCTTT. It translates to CASSRITGGTEAFF.

J is TRBJ1-1 and V is TRBV7-2, with D unclear. Germline CDR1 reads SGHTA; CDR2 reads FQGNSA. With 4 bases removed from V and 11 bases from J, the gap between germline ends came to 17 bases. This CDR3 contains 13 residues. CDR3 nucleotides: TGTGCCAGCAGCTCCGCTACACGTTTGGTGGCTTTCTTT. Amino acid sequence: CASSSATRLVAFF.

V usage is TRBV7-8 and J usage is TRBJ1-1, with 8 bases matching TRBD1. The CDR3 is 16 amino acids. Germline CDR1 is SGHVS and CDR2 is FQNEAQ. J was trimmed by 0 bases and V by 5 bases; bases with no gene match: 8. This chain's CDR3 is CASSKNRQGLNTEAFF. In nucleotides, the CDR3 is TGTGCCAGCAGCAAAAATCGACAGGGGCTGAACACTGAAGCTTTCTTT.

J is TRBJ2-5 and V is TRBV5-1; D tentatively reads TRBD1 or TRBD2 (5 bases each). From germline, CDR1 is SGHRS and CDR2 YFSETQ. The CDR3 sequence is 14 residues long. Trimming took off 4 bases at V and 1 base at J, with 11 bases between the two ends. Here the CDR3 DNA reads TGCGCCAGCAGCACGGGACGGACCCAAGAGACCCAGTACTTC. It codes for CASSTGRTQETQYF.

This rearrangement joins TRBV4-2 to TRBJ1-2, with TRBD1 as a possible D gene (6 bases). Deletions cut 3 bases from V and 6 bases from J, with 11 bases between. Germline V gene data show CDR1 as LGHNA and CDR2 as YNFKEQ. CDR3 length: 13 amino acids. The CDR3 DNA reads TGTGCCAGCAGCCACGAACAGGGCCATGGCTACACCTTC. Protein sequence: CASSHEQGHGYTF.

The chain joins TRBV4-2 to TRBJ2-4; TRBD1 aligns across 9 bases. Germline lookup yields CDR1 LGHNA and CDR2 YNFKEQ. V dropped 5 bases and J dropped 3; count of bases not matched to a gene: 8. This CDR3 spans 16 amino acids. The CDR3 protein is CASSLRQGGGKNIQYF. CDR3 coding DNA: TGTGCCAGCAGCTTAAGACAGGGGGGTGGCAAAAACATTCAGTACTTC.

This chain links TRBV3-1 (or the pseudogene TRBV3-2) with TRBJ1-1; possible D gene TRBD1, 5 bases. The CDR3 extends over 13 amino acids. V was pared by 0 bases and J by 7 bases, with 9 bases between. The germline gives CDR1 LGHDT, CDR2 YNNKEL (reference sequence). CDR3: CASSQEGVNEAFF. CDR3 nucleotide sequence: TGTGCCAGCAGCCAAGAGGGGGTGAATGAAGCTTTCTTT.